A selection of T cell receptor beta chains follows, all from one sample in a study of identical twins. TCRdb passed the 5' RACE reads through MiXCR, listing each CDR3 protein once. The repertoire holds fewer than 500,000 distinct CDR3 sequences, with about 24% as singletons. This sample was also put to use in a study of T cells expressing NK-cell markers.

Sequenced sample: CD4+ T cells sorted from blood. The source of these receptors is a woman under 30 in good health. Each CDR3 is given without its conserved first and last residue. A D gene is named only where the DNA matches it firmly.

CDR3 protein: ASGESTDTQY
D gene: NA
V gene: TRBV6-5

CDR3 protein: ASSWGVAETQY
D gene: NA
V gene: TRBV5-1

CDR3 protein: SASSGGVSNEQF
D gene: TRBD2
V gene: TRBV20-1

CDR3 protein: ASSLGGGST
D gene: NA
V gene: TRBV12-3/TRBV12-4

CDR3 protein: AGDTVGGKETQY
D gene: TRBD2
V gene: TRBV7-9

CDR3 protein: ASRKGTDNEQF
D gene: NA
V gene: TRBV7-9

CDR3 protein: ASRKTGKEEQY
D gene: NA
V gene: TRBV6-1

CDR3 protein: SARGPGEQPQH
D gene: NA
V gene: TRBV20-1

CDR3 protein: ASRGTVKGSYT
D gene: TRBD1
V gene: TRBV19

CDR3 protein: ASSKGSVGQETQY
D gene: NA
V gene: TRBV7-9

CDR3 protein: ASSLGGTGPYEQY
D gene: TRBD1
V gene: TRBV27

CDR3 protein: ASTRNQGWSYEQY
D gene: NA
V gene: TRBV6-1

CDR3 protein: ASGIGHTDTQY
D gene: NA
V gene: TRBV12-3/TRBV12-4

CDR3 protein: ASSLYSSIQY
D gene: NA
V gene: TRBV28

CDR3 protein: SVEGHWGDTEAF
D gene: NA
V gene: TRBV29-1

CDR3 protein: ASSRQGIHEQY
D gene: TRBD1
V gene: TRBV7-9

CDR3 protein: ASRTGTGKDSPLH
D gene: TRBD1
V gene: TRBV7-8

CDR3 protein: ASSVGASPDTQY
D gene: NA
V gene: TRBV12-3/TRBV12-4

CDR3 protein: ASSFTDNSPLH
D gene: NA
V gene: TRBV12-3/TRBV12-4

CDR3 protein: ASSLRQGEAF
D gene: TRBD1
V gene: TRBV7-2

CDR3 protein: ASSYRQSLGNTIY
D gene: NA
V gene: TRBV6-5

CDR3 protein: ATISLLGQY
D gene: NA
V gene: TRBV24-1

CDR3 protein: ASSFDGKGYSYEQY
D gene: NA
V gene: TRBV5-1

CDR3 protein: SARDPSNTQY
D gene: NA
V gene: TRBV20-1

CDR3 protein: ASSRGQVNTEAF
D gene: TRBD1
V gene: TRBV5-1

CDR3 protein: ASRTSGETQY
D gene: TRBD2
V gene: TRBV12-3/TRBV12-4

CDR3 protein: ATSSDTSHPYEQY
D gene: NA
V gene: TRBV15

CDR3 protein: ASSQARDGYGYT
D gene: NA
V gene: TRBV3-1

CDR3 protein: ASSGRTGDYEHY
D gene: TRBD1
V gene: TRBV7-9

CDR3 protein: ASSLSGGPEPQY
D gene: TRBD2
V gene: TRBV5-1

CDR3 protein: ASSVGQGGYEQY
D gene: TRBD1
V gene: TRBV4-3

CDR3 protein: ATRQADSGNTIY
D gene: NA
V gene: TRBV10-3

CDR3 protein: ASSLEAQGGNTGELF
D gene: TRBD1
V gene: TRBV12-3/TRBV12-4

CDR3 protein: ASSPITGSSNEQF
D gene: NA
V gene: TRBV11-2

CDR3 protein: SARRASGRAYEQY
D gene: TRBD2
V gene: TRBV20-1

CDR3 protein: ASSLFRSGLETQY
D gene: NA
V gene: TRBV4-3

CDR3 protein: ASSQWIGGLQETQY
D gene: NA
V gene: TRBV3-1

CDR3 protein: ASSYSAGELF
D gene: NA
V gene: TRBV6-5

CDR3 protein: ASSRVSPSGANVLT
D gene: NA
V gene: TRBV19

CDR3 protein: ASSLGLARRVEQF
D gene: NA
V gene: TRBV6-1

CDR3 protein: ASSARDRVTDTQY
D gene: TRBD1
V gene: TRBV2

CDR3 protein: ASSQVVDPYNEQF
D gene: NA
V gene: TRBV3-1